This T cell receptor beta chain was captured by sequencing in a study of T cell responses to AZD1222 COVID-19 vaccine. Turning to the study itself: Investigators merged groups given second doses at roughly 4 or roughly 12 weeks.

This clone was counted between two and nine times. Its target is unknown. V was clipped by 0 bases and J by 9 bases; unmatched bases: 16. Germline V lookup: CDR1 LGHDT, CDR2 YNNKEL (reference sequence). This CDR3 has 17 residues. Findings and caveats of the study: There were repertoire samples only from the period after the peak T cell response.

Profiling relied on immunoSEQ multiplex PCR, and the TCRdb table lists in-frame clones only, not all of them. The data show some 100,000 clones, with approximately 88% seen just once and around 15% held by the top ten. Material: peripheral blood, obtained on day 0 of AZD1222 vaccination. The gene calls are TRBV3-1 (or the pseudogene TRBV3-2) and TRBJ2-7; TRBD2 agrees at 8 bases. The receptor was isolated from an adult in good health. For the CDR3, the DNA is TGTGCCAGCAGCCAAGAAGGGGCGGGAGGCTCCCTACGGGGGCAGTACTTC. Its translation is CASSQEGAGGSLRGQYF.